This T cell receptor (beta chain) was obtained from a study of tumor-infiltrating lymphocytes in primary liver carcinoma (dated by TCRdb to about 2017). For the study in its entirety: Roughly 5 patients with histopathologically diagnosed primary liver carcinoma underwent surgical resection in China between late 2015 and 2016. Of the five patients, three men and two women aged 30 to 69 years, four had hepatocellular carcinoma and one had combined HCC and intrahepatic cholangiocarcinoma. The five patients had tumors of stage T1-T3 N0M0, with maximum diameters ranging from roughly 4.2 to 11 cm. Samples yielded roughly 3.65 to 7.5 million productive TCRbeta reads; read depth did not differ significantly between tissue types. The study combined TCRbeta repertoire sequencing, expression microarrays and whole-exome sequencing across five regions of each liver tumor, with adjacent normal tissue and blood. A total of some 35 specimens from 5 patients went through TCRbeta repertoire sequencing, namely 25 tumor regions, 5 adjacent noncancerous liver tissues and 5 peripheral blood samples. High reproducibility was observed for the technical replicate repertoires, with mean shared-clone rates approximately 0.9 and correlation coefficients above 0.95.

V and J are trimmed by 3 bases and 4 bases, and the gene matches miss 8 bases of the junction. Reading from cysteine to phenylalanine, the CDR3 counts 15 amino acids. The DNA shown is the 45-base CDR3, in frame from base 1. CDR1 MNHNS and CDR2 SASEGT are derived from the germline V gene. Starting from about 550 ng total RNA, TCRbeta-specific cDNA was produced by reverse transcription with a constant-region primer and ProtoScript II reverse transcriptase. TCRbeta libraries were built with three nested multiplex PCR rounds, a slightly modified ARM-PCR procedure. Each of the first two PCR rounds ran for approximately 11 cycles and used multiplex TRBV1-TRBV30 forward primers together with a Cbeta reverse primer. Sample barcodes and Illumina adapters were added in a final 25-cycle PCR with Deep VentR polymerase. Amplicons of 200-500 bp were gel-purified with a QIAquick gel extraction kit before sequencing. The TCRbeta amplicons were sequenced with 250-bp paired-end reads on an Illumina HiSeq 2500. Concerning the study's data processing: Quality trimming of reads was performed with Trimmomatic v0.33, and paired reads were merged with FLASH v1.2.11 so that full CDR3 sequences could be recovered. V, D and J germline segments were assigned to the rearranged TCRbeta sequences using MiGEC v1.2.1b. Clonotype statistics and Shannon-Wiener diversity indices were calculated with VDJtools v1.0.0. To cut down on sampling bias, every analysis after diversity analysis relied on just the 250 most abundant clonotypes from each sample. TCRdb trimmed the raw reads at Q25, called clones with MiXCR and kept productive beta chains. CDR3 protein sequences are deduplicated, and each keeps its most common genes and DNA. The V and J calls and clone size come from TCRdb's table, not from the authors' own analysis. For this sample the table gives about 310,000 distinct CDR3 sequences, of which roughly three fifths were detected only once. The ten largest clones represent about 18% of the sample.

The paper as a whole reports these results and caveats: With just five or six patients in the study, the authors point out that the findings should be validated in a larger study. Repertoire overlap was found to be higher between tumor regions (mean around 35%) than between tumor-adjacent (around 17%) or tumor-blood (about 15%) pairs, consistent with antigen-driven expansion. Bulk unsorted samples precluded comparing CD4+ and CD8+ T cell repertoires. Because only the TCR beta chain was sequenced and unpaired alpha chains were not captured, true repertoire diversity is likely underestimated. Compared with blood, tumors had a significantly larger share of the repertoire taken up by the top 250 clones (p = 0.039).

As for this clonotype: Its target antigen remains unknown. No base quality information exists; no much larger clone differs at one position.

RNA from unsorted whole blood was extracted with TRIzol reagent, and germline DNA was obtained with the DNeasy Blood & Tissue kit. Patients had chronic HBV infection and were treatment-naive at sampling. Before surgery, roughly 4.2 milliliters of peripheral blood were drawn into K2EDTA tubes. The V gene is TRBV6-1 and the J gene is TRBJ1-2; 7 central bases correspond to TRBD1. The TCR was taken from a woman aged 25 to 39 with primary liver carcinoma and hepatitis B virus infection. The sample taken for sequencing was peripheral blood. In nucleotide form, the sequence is TGTGCCAGCAGTGACTCCAGACAGGGATTCTATGGCTACACCTTC. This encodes CASSDSRQGFYGYTF.